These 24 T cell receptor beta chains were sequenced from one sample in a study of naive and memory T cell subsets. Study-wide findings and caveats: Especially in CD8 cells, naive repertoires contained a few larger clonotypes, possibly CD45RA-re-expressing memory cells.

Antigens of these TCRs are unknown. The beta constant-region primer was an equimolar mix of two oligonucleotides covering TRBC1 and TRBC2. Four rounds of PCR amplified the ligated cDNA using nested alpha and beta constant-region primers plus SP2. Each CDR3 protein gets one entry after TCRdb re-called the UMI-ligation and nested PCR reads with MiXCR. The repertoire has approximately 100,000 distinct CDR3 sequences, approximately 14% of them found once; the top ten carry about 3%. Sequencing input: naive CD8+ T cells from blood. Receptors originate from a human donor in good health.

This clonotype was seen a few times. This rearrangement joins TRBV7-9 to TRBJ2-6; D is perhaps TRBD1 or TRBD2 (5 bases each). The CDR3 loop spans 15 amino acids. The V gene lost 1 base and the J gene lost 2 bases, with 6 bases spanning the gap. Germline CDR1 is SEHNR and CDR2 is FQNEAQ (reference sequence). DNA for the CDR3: TGTGCCAGCAGCTTAGGGGACCCTGGGGCCAACGTCCTGACTTTC. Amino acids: CASSLGDPGANVLTF. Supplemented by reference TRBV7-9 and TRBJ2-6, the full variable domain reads DTGVSQNPRHKITKRGQNVTFRCDPISEHNRLYWYRQTLGQGPEFLTYFQNEAQLEKSRLLSDRFSAERPKGSFSTLEIQRTEQGDSAMYLCASSLGDPGANVLTFGAGSRLTVL.

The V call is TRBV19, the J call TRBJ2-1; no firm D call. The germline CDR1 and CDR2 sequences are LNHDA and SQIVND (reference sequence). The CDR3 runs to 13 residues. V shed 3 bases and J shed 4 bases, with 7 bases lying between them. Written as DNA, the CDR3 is TGTGCCAGTAGTATGCAAAGTTACAATGAGCAGTTCTTC. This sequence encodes CASSMQSYNEQFF.

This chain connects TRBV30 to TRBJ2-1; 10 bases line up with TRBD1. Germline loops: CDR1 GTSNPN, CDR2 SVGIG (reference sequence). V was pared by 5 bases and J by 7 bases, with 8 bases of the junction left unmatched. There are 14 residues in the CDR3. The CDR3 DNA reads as TGTGCCTGGGACAGGGGGCGTTACCGGAATGAGCAGTTCTTC. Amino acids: CAWDRGRYRNEQFF.

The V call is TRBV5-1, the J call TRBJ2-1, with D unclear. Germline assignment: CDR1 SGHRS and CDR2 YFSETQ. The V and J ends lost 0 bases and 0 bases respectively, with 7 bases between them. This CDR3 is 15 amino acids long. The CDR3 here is CASSLERSSYNEQFF. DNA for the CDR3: TGCGCCAGCAGCTTGGAGAGGAGCTCCTACAATGAGCAGTTCTTC.

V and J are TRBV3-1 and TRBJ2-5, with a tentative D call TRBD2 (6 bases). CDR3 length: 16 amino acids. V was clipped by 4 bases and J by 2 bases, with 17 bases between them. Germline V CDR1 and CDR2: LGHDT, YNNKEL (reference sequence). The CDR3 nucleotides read TGTGCCAGCAGCCGAGAGGAACCGGGACTTCAAGAGACCCAGTACTTC. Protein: CASSREEPGLQETQYF.

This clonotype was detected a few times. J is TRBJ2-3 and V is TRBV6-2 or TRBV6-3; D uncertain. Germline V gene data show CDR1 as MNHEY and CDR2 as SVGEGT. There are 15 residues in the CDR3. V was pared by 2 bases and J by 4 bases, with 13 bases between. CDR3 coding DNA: TGTGCCAGCAGTTACGGCGCACTGGGTTCAGATACGCAGTATTTT. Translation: CASSYGALGSDTQYF.

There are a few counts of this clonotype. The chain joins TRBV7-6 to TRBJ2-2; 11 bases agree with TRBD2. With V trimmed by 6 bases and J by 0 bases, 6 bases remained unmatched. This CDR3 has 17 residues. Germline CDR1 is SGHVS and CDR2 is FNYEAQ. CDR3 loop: CASSSGLAGPNTGELFF. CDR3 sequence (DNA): TGTGCCAGCAGTTCCGGACTAGCGGGTCCGAACACCGGGGAGCTGTTTTTT.

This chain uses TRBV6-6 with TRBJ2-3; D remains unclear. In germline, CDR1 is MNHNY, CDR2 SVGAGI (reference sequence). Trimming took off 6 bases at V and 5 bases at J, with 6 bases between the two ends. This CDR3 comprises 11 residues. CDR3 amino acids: CASRARDTQYF. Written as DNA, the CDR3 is TGTGCCAGCAGGGCAAGAGATACGCAGTATTTT.

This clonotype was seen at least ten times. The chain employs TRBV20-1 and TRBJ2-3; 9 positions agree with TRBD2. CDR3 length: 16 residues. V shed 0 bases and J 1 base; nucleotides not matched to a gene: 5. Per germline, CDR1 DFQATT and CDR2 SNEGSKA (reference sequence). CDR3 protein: CSARDRREGGTDTQYF. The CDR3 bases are TGCAGTGCTAGAGATCGGCGGGAGGGCGGCACAGATACGCAGTATTTT.

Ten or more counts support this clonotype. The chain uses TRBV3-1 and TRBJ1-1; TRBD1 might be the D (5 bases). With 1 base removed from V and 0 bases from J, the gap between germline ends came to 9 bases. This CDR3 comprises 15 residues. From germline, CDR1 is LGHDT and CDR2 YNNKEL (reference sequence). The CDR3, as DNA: TGTGCCAGCAGCCAAGGCACGGGGGTGAACACTGAAGCTTTCTTT. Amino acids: CASSQGTGVNTEAFF.

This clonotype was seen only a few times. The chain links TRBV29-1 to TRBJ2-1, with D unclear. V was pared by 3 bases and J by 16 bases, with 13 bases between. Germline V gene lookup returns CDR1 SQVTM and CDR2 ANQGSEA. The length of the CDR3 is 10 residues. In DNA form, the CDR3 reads TGCAGCGTTGAGGCTGTGCAGTTATTCTTC. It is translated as CSVEAVQLFF.

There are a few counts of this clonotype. The DNA for the CDR3 is TGTGCCAGCAGTTACTTCGCGACCGCCTCTGGGAATCAGCCCCAGCATTTT. This sequence encodes CASSYFATASGNQPQHF. V gene TRBV6-6 combines with J gene TRBJ1-5; no clear D gene. The V and J ends lost 1 base and 4 bases respectively, with 17 bases between them. The germline V gene has CDR1 MNHNY and CDR2 SVGAGI (reference sequence). This CDR3 has 17 amino acids.

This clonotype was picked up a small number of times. The CDR3 reads CASSSGLAGLIQREETQYF. The CDR3 nucleotides read TGTGCCAGCAGCTCGGGACTAGCGGGTCTCATACAGAGGGAGGAGACCCAGTACTTC. This chain joins TRBV13 and TRBJ2-5; TRBD2 matches at 12 bases. V shed 4 bases and J 5 bases; nucleotides not matched to a gene: 17. This CDR3 spans 19 amino acids. Germline V CDR1 and CDR2: PRHDT, FYEKMQ (reference sequence).

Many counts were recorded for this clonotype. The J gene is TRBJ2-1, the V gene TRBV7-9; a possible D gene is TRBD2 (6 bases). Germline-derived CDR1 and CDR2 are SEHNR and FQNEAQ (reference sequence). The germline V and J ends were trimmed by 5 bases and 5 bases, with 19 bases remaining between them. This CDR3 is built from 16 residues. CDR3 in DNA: TGTGCCAGCAGCCCACCCCGACTAGGTATCAACAATGAGCAGTTCTTC. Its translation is CASSPPRLGINNEQFF.

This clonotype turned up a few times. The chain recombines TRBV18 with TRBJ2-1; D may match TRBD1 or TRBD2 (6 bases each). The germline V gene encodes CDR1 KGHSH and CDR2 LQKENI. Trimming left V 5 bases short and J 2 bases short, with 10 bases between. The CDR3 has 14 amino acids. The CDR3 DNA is TGTGCCAGCTCATTGGGGGGCACCTACAATGAGCAGTTCTTC. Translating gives CASSLGGTYNEQFF.

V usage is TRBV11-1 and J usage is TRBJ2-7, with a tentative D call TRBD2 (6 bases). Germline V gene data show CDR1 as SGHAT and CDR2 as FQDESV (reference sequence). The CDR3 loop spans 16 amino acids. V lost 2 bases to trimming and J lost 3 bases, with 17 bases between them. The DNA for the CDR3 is TGTGCCAGCAGCTTACCCAGCGGGCCGACCCGCTACGAGCAGTACTTC. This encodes CASSLPSGPTRYEQYF.

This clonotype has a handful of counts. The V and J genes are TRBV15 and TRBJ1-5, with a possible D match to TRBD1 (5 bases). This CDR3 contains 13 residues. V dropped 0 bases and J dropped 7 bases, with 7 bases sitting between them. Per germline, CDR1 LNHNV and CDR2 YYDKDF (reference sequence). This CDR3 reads CATSRDRGQPQHF. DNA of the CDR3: TGTGCCACCAGCAGAGATAGGGGACAGCCCCAGCATTTT.

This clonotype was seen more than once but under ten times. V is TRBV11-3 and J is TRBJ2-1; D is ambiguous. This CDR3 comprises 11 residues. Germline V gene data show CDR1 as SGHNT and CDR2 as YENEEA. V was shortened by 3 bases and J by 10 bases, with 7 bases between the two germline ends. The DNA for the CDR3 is TGTGCCAGCAGCTTTAATGGGGAGCAGTTCTTC. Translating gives CASSFNGEQFF.

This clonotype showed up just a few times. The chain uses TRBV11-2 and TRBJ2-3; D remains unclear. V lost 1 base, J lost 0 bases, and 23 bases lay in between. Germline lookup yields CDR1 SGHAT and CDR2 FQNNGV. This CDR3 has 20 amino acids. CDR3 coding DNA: TGTGCCAGCAGCTTAGTCCATGGACCCCGACTGAAAGGAAGCACAGATACGCAGTATTTT. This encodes CASSLVHGPRLKGSTDTQYF.

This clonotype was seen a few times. The CDR3 protein is CASSLSPGAVKEQYF. DNA for the CDR3: TGTGCCAGCTCACTCTCTCCGGGGGCGGTAAAGGAGCAGTACTTC. The chain uses TRBV18 and TRBJ2-7; D assignment may be TRBD1 or TRBD2 (6 bases each). Germline CDR1 KGHSH, CDR2 LQKENI. V lost 4 bases to trimming and J lost 7 bases, with 20 bases between them. This CDR3 is 15 amino acids long.

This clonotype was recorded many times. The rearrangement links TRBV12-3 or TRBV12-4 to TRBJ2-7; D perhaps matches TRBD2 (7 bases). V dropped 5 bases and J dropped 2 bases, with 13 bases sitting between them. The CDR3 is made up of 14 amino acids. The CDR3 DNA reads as TGTGCCAGCAGTGTCGGGGGGCCCGCCTACGAGCAGTACTTC. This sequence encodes CASSVGGPAYEQYF.

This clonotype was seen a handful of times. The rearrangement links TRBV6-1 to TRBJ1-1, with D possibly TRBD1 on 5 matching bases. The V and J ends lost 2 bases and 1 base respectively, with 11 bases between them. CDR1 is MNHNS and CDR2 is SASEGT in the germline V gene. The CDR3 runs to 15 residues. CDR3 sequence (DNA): TGTGCCAGCAGTGAATGGTCCCAGGGGAACACTGAAGCTTTCTTT. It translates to CASSEWSQGNTEAFF.

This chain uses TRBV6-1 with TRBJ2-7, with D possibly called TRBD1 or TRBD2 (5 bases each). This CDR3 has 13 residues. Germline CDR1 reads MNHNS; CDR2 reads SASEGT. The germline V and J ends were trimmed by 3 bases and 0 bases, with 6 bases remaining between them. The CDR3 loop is CASSEGTSYEQYF. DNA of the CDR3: TGTGCCAGCAGTGAGGGGACCTCCTACGAGCAGTACTTC.

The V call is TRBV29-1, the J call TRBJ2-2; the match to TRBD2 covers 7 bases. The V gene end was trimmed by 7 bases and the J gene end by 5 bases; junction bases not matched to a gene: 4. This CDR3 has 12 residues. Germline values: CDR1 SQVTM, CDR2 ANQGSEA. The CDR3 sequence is CSGHSGTGELFF. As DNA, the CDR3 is TGCAGCGGCCATAGCGGGACCGGGGAGCTGTTTTTT.